This is a list of T cell receptor beta chains from one sample in a study of identical twins. From the 5' RACE reads, TCRdb called clonotypes with MiXCR, one entry per CDR3 protein. The profile shows approximately 500,000 distinct CDR3 sequences, roughly 24% of them singletons. The sample also formed part of further work on T cells expressing NK-cell markers.

Sequenced sample: CD4+ T cells sorted from blood. Source of these receptors: a woman between 18 and 29 years old in good health. CDR3s leave out the opening cysteine and the closing phenylalanine or tryptophan. Clone size, where shown, is once, few, many, or a class for clones that have expanded.

size	V	J	CDR3
few	TRBV7-2	TRBJ2-1	ASSIGPYNEQF
few	TRBV7-2	TRBJ2-3	ASSLAPGAVDTQY
NA	TRBV5-6	TRBJ2-1	ASSRTSGTAKNEQF
many	TRBV2	TRBJ2-1	ASRTETSGYNEQF
NA	TRBV9	TRBJ2-1	ASSVGLVSNEQF
few	TRBV7-3	TRBJ2-3	ASSSRTSSDTQY
NA	TRBV4-2	TRBJ2-4	ASSQGDGPNIQY
few	TRBV5-1	TRBJ1-2	ASSSAGWDGYT
NA	TRBV3-1	TRBJ1-2	ASSRQGTNGYT
few	TRBV7-8	TRBJ1-5	ASSRASDRSSNQPQH